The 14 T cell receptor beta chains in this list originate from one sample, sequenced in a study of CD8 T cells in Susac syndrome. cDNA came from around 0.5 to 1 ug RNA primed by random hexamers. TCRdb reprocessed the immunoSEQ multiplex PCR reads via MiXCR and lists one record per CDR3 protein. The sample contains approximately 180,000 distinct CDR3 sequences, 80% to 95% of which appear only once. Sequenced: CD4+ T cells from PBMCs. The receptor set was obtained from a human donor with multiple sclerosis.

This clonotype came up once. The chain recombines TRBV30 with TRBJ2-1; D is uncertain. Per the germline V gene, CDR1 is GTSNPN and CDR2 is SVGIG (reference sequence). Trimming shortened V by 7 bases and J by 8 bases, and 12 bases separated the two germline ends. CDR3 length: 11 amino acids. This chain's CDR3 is CASNRVDEQFF. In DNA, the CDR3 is TGTGCCTCAAATAGAGTGGATGAGCAGTTCTTC. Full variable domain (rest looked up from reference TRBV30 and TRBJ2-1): SQTIHQWPATLVQPVGSPLSLECTVEGTSNPNLYWYRQAAGRGLQLLFYSVGIGQISSEVPQNLSASRPQDRQFILSSKKLLLSDSGFYLCASNRVDEQFFGPGTRLTVL.

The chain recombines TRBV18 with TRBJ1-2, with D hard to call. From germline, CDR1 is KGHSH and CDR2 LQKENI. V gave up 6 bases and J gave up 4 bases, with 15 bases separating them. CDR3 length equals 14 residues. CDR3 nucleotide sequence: TGTGCCAGCTCCCTCGACCAGAATGGCTATGGCTACACCTTC. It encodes CASSLDQNGYGYTF.

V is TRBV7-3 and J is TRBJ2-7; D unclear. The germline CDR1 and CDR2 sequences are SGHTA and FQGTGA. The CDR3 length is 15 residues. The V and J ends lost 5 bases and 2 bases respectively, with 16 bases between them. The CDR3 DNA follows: TGTGCCAGCAGCCTATCCCCCGGCCTCCCCTACGAGCAGTACTTC. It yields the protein CASSLSPGLPYEQYF.

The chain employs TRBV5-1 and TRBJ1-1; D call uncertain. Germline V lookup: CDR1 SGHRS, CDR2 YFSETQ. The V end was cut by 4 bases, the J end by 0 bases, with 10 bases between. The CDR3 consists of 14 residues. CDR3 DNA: TGCGCCAGCAGCCCAACCACTATGAACACTGAAGCTTTCTTT. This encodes CASSPTTMNTEAFF. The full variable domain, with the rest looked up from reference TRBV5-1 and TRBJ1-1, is KAGVTQTPRYLIKTRGQQVTLSCSPISGHRSVSWYQQTPGQGLQFLFEYFSETQRNKGNFPGRFSGRQFSNSRSEMNVSTLELGDSALYLCASSPTTMNTEAFFGQGTRLTVV.

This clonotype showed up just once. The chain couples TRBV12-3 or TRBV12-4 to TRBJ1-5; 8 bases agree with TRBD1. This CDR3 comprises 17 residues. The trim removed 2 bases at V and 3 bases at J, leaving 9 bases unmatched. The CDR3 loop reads CASSLSETGAPNQPQHF. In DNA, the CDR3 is TGTGCCAGCAGTTTATCCGAGACAGGGGCTCCCAATCAGCCCCAGCATTTT.

Written as DNA, the CDR3 is TGCAGTGCTAGAGAGGTTGCGAGGGGGGGAAATTCACCCCTCCACTTT. It is translated as CSAREVARGGNSPLHF. The gene calls are TRBV20-1 and TRBJ1-6; weak D call: TRBD1 (6 bases). CDR1 and CDR2 (germline): DFQATT, SNEGSKA (reference sequence). This CDR3 contains 16 residues. The germline V and J ends were trimmed by 0 bases and 7 bases, with 16 bases remaining between them.

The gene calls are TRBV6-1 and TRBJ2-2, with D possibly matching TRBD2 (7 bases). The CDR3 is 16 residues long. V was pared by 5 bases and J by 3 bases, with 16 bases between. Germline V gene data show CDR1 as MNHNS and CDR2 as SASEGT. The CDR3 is CASSPPRGAYTGELFF. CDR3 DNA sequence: TGTGCCAGCAGTCCCCCCCGGGGGGCGTACACCGGGGAGCTGTTTTTT.

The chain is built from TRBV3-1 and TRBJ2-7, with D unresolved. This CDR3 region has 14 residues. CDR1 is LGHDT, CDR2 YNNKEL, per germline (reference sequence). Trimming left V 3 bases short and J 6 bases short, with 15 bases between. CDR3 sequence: CASSHARVMSEQYF. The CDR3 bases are TGTGCCAGCAGCCATGCCCGAGTAATGAGCGAGCAGTACTTC.

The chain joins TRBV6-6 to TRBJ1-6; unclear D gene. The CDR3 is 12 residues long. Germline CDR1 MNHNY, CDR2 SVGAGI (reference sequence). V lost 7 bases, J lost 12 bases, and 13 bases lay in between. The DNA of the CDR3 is TGTGCCAGCAATCCAGGAGATCAACCCCTCCACTTT. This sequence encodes CASNPGDQPLHF.

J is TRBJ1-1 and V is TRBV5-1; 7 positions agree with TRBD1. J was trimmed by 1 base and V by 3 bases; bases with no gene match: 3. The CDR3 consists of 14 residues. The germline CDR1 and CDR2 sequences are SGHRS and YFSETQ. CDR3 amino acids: CASSSEGANTEAFF. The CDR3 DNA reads TGCGCCAGCAGCTCTGAGGGGGCGAACACTGAAGCTTTCTTT. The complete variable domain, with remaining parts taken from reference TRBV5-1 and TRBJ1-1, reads KAGVTQTPRYLIKTRGQQVTLSCSPISGHRSVSWYQQTPGQGLQFLFEYFSETQRNKGNFPGRFSGRQFSNSRSEMNVSTLELGDSALYLCASSSEGANTEAFFGQGTRLTVV.

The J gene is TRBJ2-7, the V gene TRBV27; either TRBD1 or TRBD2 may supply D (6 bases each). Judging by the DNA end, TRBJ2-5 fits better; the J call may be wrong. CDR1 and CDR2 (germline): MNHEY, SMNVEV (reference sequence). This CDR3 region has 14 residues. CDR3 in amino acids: CASSSLGAGETQYF. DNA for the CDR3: TGTGCCAGCAGTTCACTGGGGGCGGGGGAGACCCAGTACTTC.

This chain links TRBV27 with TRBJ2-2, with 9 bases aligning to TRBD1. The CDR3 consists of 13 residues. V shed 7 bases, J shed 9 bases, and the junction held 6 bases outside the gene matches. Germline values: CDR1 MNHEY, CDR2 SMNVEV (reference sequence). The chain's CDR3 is CASTYGQGWELFF. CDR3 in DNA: TGTGCCAGCACCTACGGACAGGGGTGGGAGCTGTTTTTT.

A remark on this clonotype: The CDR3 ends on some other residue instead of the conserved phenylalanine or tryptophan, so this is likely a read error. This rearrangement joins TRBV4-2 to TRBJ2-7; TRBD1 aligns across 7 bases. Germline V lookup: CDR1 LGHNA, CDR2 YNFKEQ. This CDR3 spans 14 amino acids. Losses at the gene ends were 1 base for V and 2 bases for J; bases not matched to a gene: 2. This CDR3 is CASSQGQGTYEQYL. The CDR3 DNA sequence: TGTGCCAGCAGCCAAGGACAGGGAACCTACGAGCAGTACCTC.

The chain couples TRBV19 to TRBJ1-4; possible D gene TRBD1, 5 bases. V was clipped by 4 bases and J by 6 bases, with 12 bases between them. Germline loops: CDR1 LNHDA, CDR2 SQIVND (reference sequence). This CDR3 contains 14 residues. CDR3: CASSTPGMYEKLFF. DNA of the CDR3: TGTGCCAGTAGTACGCCAGGGATGTATGAAAAACTGTTTTTT.